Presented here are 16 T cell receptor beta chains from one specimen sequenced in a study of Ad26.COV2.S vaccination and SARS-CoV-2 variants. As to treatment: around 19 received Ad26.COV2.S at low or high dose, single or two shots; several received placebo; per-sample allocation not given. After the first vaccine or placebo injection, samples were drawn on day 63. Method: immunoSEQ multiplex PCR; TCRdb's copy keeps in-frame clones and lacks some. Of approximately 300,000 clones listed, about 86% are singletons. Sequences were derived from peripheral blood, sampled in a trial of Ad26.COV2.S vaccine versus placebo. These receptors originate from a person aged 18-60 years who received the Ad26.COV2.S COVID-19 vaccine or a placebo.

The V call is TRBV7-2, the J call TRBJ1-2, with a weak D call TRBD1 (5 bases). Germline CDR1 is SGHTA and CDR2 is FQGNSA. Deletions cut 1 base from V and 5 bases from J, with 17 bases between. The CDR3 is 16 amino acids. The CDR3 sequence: CASSLEAPRALYGYTF. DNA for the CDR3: TGTGCCAGCAGCTTAGAAGCTCCCAGGGCCCTATATGGCTACACCTTC.

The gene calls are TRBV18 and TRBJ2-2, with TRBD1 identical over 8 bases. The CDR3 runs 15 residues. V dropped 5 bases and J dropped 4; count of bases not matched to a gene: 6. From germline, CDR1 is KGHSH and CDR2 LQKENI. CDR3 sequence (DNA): TGTGCCAGCTCAACCGGGACAGGAAGCACCGGGGAGCTGTTTTTT. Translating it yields CASSTGTGSTGELFF. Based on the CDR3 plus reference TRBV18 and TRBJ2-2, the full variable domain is NAGVMQNPRHLVRRRGQEARLRCSPMKGHSHVYWYRQLPEEGLKFMVYLQKENIIDESGMPKERFSAEFPKEGPSILRIQQVVRGDSAAYFCASSTGTGSTGELFFGEGSRLTVL.

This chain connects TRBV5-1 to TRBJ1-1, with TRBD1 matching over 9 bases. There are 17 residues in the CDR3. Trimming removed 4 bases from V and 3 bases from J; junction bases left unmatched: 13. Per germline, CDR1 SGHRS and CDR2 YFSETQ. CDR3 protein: CASSPMRGTGYDTEAFF. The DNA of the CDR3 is TGCGCCAGCAGCCCGATGAGAGGGACAGGGTACGACACTGAAGCTTTCTTT.

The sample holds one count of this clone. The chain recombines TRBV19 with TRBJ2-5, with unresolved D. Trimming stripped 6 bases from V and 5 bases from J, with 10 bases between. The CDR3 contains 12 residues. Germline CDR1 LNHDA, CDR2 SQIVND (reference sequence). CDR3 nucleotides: TGTGCCAGTAGACCGAACGGGGAGACCCAGTACTTC. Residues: CASRPNGETQYF.

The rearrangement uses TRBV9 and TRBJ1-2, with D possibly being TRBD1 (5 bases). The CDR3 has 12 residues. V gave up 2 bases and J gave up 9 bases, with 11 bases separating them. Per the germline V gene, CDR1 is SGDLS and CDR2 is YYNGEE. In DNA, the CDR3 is TGTGCCAGCAGCGTGGGACCAACCCGCTACACCTTC. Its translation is CASSVGPTRYTF.

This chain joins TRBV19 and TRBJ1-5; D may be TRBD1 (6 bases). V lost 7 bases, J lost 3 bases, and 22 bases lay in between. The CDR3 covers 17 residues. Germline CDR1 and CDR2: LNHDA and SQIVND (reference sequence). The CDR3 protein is CASTFFGGGHDNQPQHF. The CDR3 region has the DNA TGTGCCAGTACTTTCTTCGGGGGGGGGCATGACAATCAGCCCCAGCATTTT.

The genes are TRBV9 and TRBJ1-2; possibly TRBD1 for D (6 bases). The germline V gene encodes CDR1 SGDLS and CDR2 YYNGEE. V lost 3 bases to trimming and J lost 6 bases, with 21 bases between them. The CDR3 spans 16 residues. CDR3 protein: CASSARGTGGADGYTF. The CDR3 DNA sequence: TGTGCCAGCAGCGCGAGGGGGACGGGGGGCGCGGATGGCTACACCTTC. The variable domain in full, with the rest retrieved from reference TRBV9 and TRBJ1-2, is DSGVTQTPKHLITATGQRVTLRCSPRSGDLSVYWYQQSLDQGLQFLIQYYNGEERAKGNILERFSAQQFPDLHSELNLSSLELGDSALYFCASSARGTGGADGYTFGSGTRLTVV.

CDR3 DNA sequence: TGTGCCTGGAGTTTGACAGTGAACACCGGGGAGCTGTTTTTT. Translating it yields CAWSLTVNTGELFF. The rearrangement uses TRBV30 and TRBJ2-2, with TRBD1 as a possible D gene (5 bases). CDR1 and CDR2 (germline): GTSNPN, SVGIG (reference sequence). Trimming left V 2 bases short and J 1 base short, with 8 bases between. The CDR3 is 14 residues long.

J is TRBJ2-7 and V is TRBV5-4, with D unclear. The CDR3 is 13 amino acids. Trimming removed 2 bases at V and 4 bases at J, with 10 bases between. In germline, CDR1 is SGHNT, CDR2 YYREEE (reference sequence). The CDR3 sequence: CASSLPSSYEQYF. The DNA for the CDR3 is TGTGCCAGCAGCTTACCGAGTTCGTACGAGCAGTACTTC.

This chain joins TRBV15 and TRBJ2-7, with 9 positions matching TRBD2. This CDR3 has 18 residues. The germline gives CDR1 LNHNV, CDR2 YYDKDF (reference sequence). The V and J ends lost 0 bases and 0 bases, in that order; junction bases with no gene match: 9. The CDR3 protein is CATSRDHASGVRSYEQYF. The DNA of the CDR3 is TGTGCCACCAGCAGAGATCATGCTAGCGGGGTCCGCTCCTACGAGCAGTACTTC.

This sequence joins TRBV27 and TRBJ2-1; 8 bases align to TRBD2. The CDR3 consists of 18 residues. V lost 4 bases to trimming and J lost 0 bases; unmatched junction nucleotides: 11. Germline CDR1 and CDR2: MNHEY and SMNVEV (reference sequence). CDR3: CASSSRGGYLSSYNEQFF. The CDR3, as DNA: TGTGCCAGCAGTTCTCGGGGGGGTTACTTAAGCTCCTACAATGAGCAGTTCTTC.

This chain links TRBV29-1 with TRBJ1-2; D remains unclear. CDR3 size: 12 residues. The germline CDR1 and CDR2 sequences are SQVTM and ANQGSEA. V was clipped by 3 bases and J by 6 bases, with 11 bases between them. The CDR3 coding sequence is TGCAGCGTTGACGGCCCGGGTGATGGCTACACCTTC. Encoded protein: CSVDGPGDGYTF.

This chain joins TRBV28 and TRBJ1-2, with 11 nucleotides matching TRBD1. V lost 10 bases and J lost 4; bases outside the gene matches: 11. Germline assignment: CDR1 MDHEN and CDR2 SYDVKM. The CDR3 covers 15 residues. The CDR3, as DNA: TGTGCCATCGGACAGGGGGCCGACGGTTCCTATGGCTACACCTTC. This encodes CAIGQGADGSYGYTF.

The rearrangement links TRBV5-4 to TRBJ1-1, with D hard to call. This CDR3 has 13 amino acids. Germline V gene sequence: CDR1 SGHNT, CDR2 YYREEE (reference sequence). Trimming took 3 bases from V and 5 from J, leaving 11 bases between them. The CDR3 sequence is CASSSSEGTEAFF. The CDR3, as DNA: TGTGCCAGCAGCTCGTCGGAGGGAACTGAAGCTTTCTTT. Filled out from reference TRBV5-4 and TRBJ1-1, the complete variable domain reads ETGVTQSPTHLIKTRGQQVTLRCSSQSGHNTVSWYQQALGQGPQFIFQYYREEENGRGNFPPRFSGLQFPNYSSELNVNALELDDSALYLCASSSSEGTEAFFGQGTRLTVV.

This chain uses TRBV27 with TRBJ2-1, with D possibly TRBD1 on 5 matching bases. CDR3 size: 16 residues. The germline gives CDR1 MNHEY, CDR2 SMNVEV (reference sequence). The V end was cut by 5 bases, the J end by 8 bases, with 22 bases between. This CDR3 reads CASSLREGLPRYEQFF. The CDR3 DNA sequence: TGTGCCAGCAGTCTCAGGGAAGGGCTGCCTCGATATGAGCAGTTCTTC.

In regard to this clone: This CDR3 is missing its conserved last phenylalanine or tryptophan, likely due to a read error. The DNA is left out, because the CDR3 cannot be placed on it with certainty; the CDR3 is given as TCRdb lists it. The CDR3 sequence: CSDRDSYVS. The chain combines TRBV29-1 with TRBJ2-7; TRBD1 is the table's D call and was not checked against the DNA. Germline V gene lookup returns CDR1 SQVTM and CDR2 ANQGSEA. The CDR3 totals 9 residues, both ends included.